Listed here are 21 T cell receptor beta chains from one sample, sequenced in a study of OX40 agonist ivuxolimab in advanced cancers. The table came from immunoSEQ multiplex PCR; TCRdb's copy has only in-frame clones and leaves some out. Of 95,000 to 100,000 clones listed, approximately 80% are singletons. The specimen was CD4+ or CD8+ T cells sorted from blood, collected in a trial of the OX40 agonist ivuxolimab. The receptor source for this set is an adult with an advanced solid tumor such as melanoma, head and neck, liver or kidney cancer.

V and J are TRBV10-3 and TRBJ2-7; 7 bases agree with TRBD1. This CDR3 spans 16 amino acids. From germline, CDR1 is ENHRY and CDR2 SYGVKD. Losses at the gene ends were 4 bases for V and 3 bases for J; bases not matched to a gene: 12. In DNA form, the CDR3 reads TGTGCCATCAGTGCGCAGGGGGTAAGGATCGGCTACGAGCAGTACTTC. Protein product: CAISAQGVRIGYEQYF.

This clone was found once. The chain has TRBV12-5 and TRBJ2-2; 8 bases are a match to TRBD1. Germline CDR1 and CDR2: LGHNT and FRNRAP. The CDR3 is 15 amino acids. The V segment lost 6 bases and the J segment 0 bases; nucleotides outside the gene matches: 3. In DNA form, the CDR3 reads TGTGCTAGTGGCCCGGGACAGGCGAACACCGGGGAGCTGTTTTTT. This sequence encodes CASGPGQANTGELFF.

The chain uses TRBV5-1 and TRBJ2-4, with no clear D. The CDR3 sequence is 16 residues long. The germline V gene has CDR1 SGHRS and CDR2 YFSETQ. Trimming cost V 0 bases and J 0 bases, with 10 bases left between them. The CDR3 spells CASSLDSVLAKNIQYF. Here the CDR3 DNA reads TGCGCCAGCAGCTTGGATTCGGTTTTAGCCAAAAACATTCAGTACTTC. Using reference TRBV5-1 and TRBJ2-4 for the parts outside the CDR3, the full variable domain is KAGVTQTPRYLIKTRGQQVTLSCSPISGHRSVSWYQQTPGQGLQFLFEYFSETQRNKGNFPGRFSGRQFSNSRSEMNVSTLELGDSALYLCASSLDSVLAKNIQYFGAGTRLSVL.

The chain employs TRBV13 and TRBJ1-1, with D unresolved. CDR1 PRHDT and CDR2 FYEKMQ come from the germline V gene (reference sequence). The CDR3 is made up of 13 amino acids. Trimming stripped 2 bases from V and 8 bases from J, with 12 bases between. CDR3 region: CASSLRLTNEAFF. The CDR3 DNA reads as TGTGCCAGCAGCTTACGACTCACGAACGAAGCTTTCTTT.

Only a few counts were recorded for this clone. The chain links TRBV7-2 to TRBJ1-1, with 10 bases aligning to TRBD1. V shed 5 bases and J 10 bases; nucleotides not matched to a gene: 4. The germline V gene has CDR1 SGHTA and CDR2 FQGNSA. The CDR3 runs to 12 residues. The DNA of the CDR3 is TGTGCCAGCAGCCAGACAGGGGGCATAGCTTTCTTT. It is translated as CASSQTGGIAFF.

V gene TRBV5-1 combines with J gene TRBJ1-1; weak D call: TRBD1 (5 bases). The CDR3 covers 14 residues. Germline CDR1 reads SGHRS; CDR2 reads YFSETQ. V lost 6 bases and J 2 bases, leaving 14 bases between the germline ends. The CDR3 here is CASTGPGTNTEAFF. CDR3 nucleotide sequence: TGCGCCAGCACTGGTCCAGGGACTAACACTGAAGCTTTCTTT.

The chain couples TRBV4-1 to TRBJ2-3; the D gene is possibly TRBD2 (6 bases). The CDR3 is 17 residues long. With 0 bases removed from V and 4 bases from J, the gap between germline ends came to 17 bases. Germline V CDR1 and CDR2: MGHRA, YSYEKL. The CDR3 loop is CASSQDIGVEGSDTQYF. DNA of the CDR3: TGCGCCAGCAGCCAAGATATAGGGGTGGAGGGTTCAGATACGCAGTATTTT.

V is TRBV2 and J is TRBJ1-1; D is possibly TRBD1 (6 bases). With 6 bases removed from V and 5 bases from J, the gap between germline ends came to 13 bases. CDR1 is SNHLY, CDR2 FYNNEI, per germline. The length of the CDR3 is 13 residues. Written as DNA, the CDR3 is TGTGCCAGCAGACAGGGCACCGTAACTGAAGCTTTCTTT. This translates into CASRQGTVTEAFF.

The chain combines TRBV19 with TRBJ1-1; D perhaps matches TRBD1 (5 bases). The length of the CDR3 is 13 residues. Trimming left V 6 bases short and J 11 bases short, with 19 bases between. CDR1 LNHDA and CDR2 SQIVND come from the germline V gene (reference sequence). The chain's CDR3 is CASRKRGSAEAFF. CDR3 coding DNA: TGTGCCAGTAGAAAGCGGGGCTCGGCCGAGGCTTTCTTT.

The rearrangement uses TRBV4-3 and TRBJ2-7, with 9 bases aligning to TRBD1. In germline, CDR1 is LGHNA, CDR2 YSLEER. CDR3 length: 15 amino acids. J gave up 4 bases and V 3 bases, and 7 bases lay outside the gene matches. CDR3 bases: TGCGCCAGCAGCCAGGGACAGGGACCCCTTTACGAGCAGTACTTC. Its translation is CASSQGQGPLYEQYF.

V gene TRBV12-5 combines with J gene TRBJ2-7; possible D gene TRBD2, 6 bases. V was clipped by 1 base and J by 0 bases, with 7 bases between them. This CDR3 spans 14 amino acids. The germline V gene has CDR1 LGHNT and CDR2 FRNRAP. In nucleotides, the CDR3 is TGTGCTAGTGGTTTGGCGGGAGTCTCCTACGAGCAGTACTTC. Translated: CASGLAGVSYEQYF. The complete variable domain, with remaining parts taken from reference TRBV12-5 and TRBJ2-7, reads DARVTQTPRHKVTEMGQEVTMRCQPILGHNTVFWYRQTMMQGLELLAYFRNRAPLDDSGMPKDRFSAEMPDATLATLKIQPSEPRDSAVYFCASGLAGVSYEQYFGPGTRLTVT.

CDR3 sequence: CSIPDREETQYF. For the CDR3, the DNA is TGCAGCATTCCGGACAGGGAAGAGACCCAGTACTTC. J is TRBJ2-5 and V is TRBV29-1; 8 nucleotides line up with TRBD1. This CDR3 region has 12 residues. V was pared by 8 bases and J by 3 bases, with 5 bases of the junction left unmatched. Germline V gene sequence: CDR1 SQVTM, CDR2 ANQGSEA.

The chain uses TRBV11-2 and TRBJ2-5, with TRBD2 matching over 8 bases. V dropped 3 bases and J dropped 5; count of bases not matched to a gene: 14. The CDR3 sequence is 17 residues long. The germline V gene encodes CDR1 SGHAT and CDR2 FQNNGV. The DNA for the CDR3 is TGTGCCAGCAGCTTGAGTGCGGACGGGGGGGCCCTGGAGACCCAGTACTTC. This encodes CASSLSADGGALETQYF.

The rearrangement uses TRBV21-1 and TRBJ2-7; TRBD2 is the table's D call and was not checked against the DNA. TRBV21-1 is a pseudogene locus. CDR3 length: 13 amino acids. The CDR3 region has the DNA TGTGCCAGCAGCAAAGCGGAGCTCTACGAGCAGTACTTC. This translates into CASSKAELYEQYF.

The rearrangement joins TRBV9 to TRBJ1-3; D is perhaps TRBD1 (5 bases). Germline CDR1 SGDLS, CDR2 YYNGEE. This CDR3 has 15 amino acids. V dropped 0 bases and J dropped 2 bases, with 9 bases sitting between them. The DNA of the CDR3 is TGTGCCAGCAGCGTAGGTTGGACAACTGGAAACACCATATATTTT. Protein sequence: CASSVGWTTGNTIYF.

This clone is categorized as medium-sized. This chain links TRBV5-8 with TRBJ1-1; weak D call: TRBD1 (6 bases). This CDR3 is 11 amino acids long. V dropped 5 bases and J dropped 8 bases, with 10 bases sitting between them. CDR1 is SGHTS, CDR2 YDEGEE, per germline. This CDR3 reads CASRAGTEAFF. The CDR3, as DNA: TGTGCCAGCAGGGCCGGGACAGAAGCTTTCTTT.

The rearrangement links TRBV19 to TRBJ2-1, with TRBD2 matching over 7 bases. J was trimmed by 12 bases and V by 4 bases; bases with no gene match: 3. The CDR3 totals 11 residues. CDR1 is LNHDA, CDR2 SQIVND, per germline (reference sequence). The DNA for the CDR3 is TGTGCCAGTAGTAGCGGGGGATGGCAGTTCTTC. This gives the protein CASSSGGWQFF.

Points on this clone: Other nucleotide sequences from this sample produce the same CDR3. This chain joins TRBV5-6 and TRBJ1-1; a possible D gene is TRBD1 (6 bases). This CDR3 is built from 15 residues. With 6 bases removed from V and 5 bases from J, the gap between germline ends came to 20 bases. Per the germline V gene, CDR1 is SGHDT and CDR2 is YYEEEE. This chain's CDR3 is CASIPPGGAGTEAFF. The CDR3 nucleotides are TGTGCCAGCATCCCTCCTGGGGGGGCGGGTACTGAAGCTTTCTTT.

The chain links TRBV19 to TRBJ1-6, with 7 positions matching TRBD1. V trimming: 6 bases; J trimming: 4 bases; junction bases outside the gene matches: 6. This CDR3 region has 15 residues. Germline V gene lookup returns CDR1 LNHDA and CDR2 SQIVND (reference sequence). The CDR3 spells CASSPDRPYNSPLHF. In DNA form, the CDR3 reads TGTGCCAGTAGCCCGGACAGGCCTTATAATTCACCCCTCCACTTT.

The genes are TRBV9 and TRBJ2-1; D may match TRBD1 or TRBD2 (6 bases each). V lost 4 bases and J lost 8, with 25 bases in between. CDR3 length equals 17 residues. Germline V lookup: CDR1 SGDLS, CDR2 YYNGEE. CDR3 sequence reads: CASSPPPGTGGADEQFF. For the CDR3, the DNA is TGTGCCAGCAGCCCTCCCCCCGGGACTGGGGGCGCCGATGAGCAGTTCTTC.

This clone was seen only a few times. This chain connects TRBV7-8 to TRBJ2-2; 8 positions match TRBD2. Losses at the gene ends were 2 bases for V and 4 bases for J; bases not matched to a gene: 6. The CDR3 is 16 amino acids. Germline CDR1 reads SGHVS; CDR2 reads FQNEAQ. The CDR3 DNA follows: TGTGCCAGCAGCTTATCTCCGGGGGGGTCCACCGGGGAGCTGTTTTTT. Translated: CASSLSPGGSTGELFF.